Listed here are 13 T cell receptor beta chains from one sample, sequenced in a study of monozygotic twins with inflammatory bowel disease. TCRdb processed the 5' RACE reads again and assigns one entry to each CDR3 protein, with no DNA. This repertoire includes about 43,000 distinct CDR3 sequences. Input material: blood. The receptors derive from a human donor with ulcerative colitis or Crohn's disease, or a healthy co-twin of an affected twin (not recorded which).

CDR3 loop: CASSQDWARNQPQHF. This chain joins TRBV3-1 and TRBJ1-5. CDR1 LGHDT and CDR2 YNNKEL come from the germline V gene (reference sequence). The CDR3 contains 15 residues.

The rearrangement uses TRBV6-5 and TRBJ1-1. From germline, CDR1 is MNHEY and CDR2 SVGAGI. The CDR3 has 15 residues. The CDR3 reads CASSYEMMGNTEAFF.

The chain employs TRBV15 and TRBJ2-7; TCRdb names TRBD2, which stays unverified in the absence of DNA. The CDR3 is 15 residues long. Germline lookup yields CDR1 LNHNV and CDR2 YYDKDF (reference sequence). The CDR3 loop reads CATSRGLAGDEEQYF.

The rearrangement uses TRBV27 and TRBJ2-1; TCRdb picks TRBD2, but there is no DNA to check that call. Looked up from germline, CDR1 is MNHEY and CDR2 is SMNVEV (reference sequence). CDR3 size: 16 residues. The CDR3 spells CASSLLDYPSWDEQFF.

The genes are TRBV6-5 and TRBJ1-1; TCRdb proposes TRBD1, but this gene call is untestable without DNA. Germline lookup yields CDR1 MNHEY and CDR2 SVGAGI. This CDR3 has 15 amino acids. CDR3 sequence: CASSYGRVGNTEAFF.

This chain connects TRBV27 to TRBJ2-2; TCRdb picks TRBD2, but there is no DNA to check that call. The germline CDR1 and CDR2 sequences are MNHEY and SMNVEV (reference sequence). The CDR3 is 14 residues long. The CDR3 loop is CASSKWEGVGELFF.

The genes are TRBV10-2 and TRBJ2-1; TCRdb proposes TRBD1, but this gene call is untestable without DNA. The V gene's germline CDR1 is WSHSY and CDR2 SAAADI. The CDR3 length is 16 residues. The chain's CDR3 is CASSDRGAPTGNEQFF.

CDR3 in amino acids: CASHRDGNQPQHF. The rearrangement links TRBV2 to TRBJ1-5; TCRdb's D gene call, TRBD1, goes unchecked for lack of DNA. The CDR3 has 13 amino acids. Germline V gene lookup returns CDR1 SNHLY and CDR2 FYNNEI.

CDR3 protein: CASSSTRGTEAFF. The chain has TRBV7-6 and TRBJ1-1. Germline V gene data show CDR1 as SGHVS and CDR2 as FNYEAQ. The CDR3 consists of 13 residues.

The chain's CDR3 is CASSLGDRRYGYTF. The V and J genes are TRBV7-9 and TRBJ1-2; TCRdb proposes TRBD1, but this gene call is untestable without DNA. The CDR3 loop spans 14 amino acids. The V gene's germline CDR1 is SEHNR and CDR2 FQNEAQ (reference sequence).

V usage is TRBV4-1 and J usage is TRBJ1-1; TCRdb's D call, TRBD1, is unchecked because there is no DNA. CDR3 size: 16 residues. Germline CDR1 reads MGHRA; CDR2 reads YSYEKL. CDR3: CASSQLKGQLNTEAFF.

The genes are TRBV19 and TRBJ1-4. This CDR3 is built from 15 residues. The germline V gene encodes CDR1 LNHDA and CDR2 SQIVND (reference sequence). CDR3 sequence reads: CASNPNTATNEKLFF. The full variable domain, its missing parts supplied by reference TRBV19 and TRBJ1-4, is DGGITQSPKYLFRKEGQNVTLSCEQNLNHDAMYWYRQDPGQGLRLIYYSQIVNDFQKGDIAEGYSVSREKKESFPLTVTSAQKNPTAFYLCASNPNTATNEKLFFGSGTQLSVL.

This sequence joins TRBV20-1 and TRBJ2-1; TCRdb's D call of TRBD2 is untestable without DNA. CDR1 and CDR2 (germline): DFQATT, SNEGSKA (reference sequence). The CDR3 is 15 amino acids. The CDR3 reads CSAFSGTSGSNEQFF.